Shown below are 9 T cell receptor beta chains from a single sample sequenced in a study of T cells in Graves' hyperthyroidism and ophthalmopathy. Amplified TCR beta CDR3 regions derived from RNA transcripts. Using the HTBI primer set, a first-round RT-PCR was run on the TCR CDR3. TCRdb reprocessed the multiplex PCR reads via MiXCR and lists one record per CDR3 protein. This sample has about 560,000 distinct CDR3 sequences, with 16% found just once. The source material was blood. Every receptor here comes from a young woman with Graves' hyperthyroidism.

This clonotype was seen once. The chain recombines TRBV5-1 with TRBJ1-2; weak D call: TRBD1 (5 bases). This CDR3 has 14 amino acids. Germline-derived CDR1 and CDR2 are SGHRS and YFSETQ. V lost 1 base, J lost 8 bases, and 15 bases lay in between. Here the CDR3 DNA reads TGCGCCAGCAGCTTGTTGCGGGGCGAAGAGGGCTACACCTTC. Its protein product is CASSLLRGEEGYTF.

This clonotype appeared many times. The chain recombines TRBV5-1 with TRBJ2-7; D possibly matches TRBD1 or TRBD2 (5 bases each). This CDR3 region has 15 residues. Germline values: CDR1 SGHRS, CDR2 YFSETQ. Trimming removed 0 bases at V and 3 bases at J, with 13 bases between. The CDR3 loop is CASSLELKGSYEQYF. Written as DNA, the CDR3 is TGCGCCAGCAGCTTGGAGTTAAAGGGGAGCTACGAGCAGTACTTC.

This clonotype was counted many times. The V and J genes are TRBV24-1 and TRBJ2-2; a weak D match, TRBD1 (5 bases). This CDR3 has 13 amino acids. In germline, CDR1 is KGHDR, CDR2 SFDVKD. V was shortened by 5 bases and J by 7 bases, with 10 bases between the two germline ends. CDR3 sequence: CATSAQGIGELFF. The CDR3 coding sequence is TGTGCCACCAGTGCCCAGGGAATCGGGGAGCTGTTTTTT.

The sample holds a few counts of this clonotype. CDR3 residues: CASDPITGGTDTQYF. The DNA of the CDR3 is TGTGCCAGCGATCCAATCACAGGGGGCACAGATACGCAGTATTTT. The genes are TRBV19 and TRBJ2-3; the match to TRBD1 covers 7 bases. After removal of 9 bases from V and 1 base from J, the junction contained 10 bases not matched to a gene. Germline V lookup: CDR1 LNHDA, CDR2 SQIVND (reference sequence). The CDR3 totals 15 residues.

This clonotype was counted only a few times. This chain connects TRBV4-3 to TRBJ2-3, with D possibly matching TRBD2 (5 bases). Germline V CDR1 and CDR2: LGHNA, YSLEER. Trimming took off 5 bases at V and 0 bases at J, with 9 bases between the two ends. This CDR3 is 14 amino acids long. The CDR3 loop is CASSKLVSTDTQYF. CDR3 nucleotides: TGCGCCAGCAGCAAACTAGTAAGCACAGATACGCAGTATTTT.

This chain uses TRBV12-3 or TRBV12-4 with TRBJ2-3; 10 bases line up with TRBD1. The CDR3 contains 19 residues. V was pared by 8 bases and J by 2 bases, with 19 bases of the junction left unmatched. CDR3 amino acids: CASDHPPGQGSHITDTQYF. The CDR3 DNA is TGTGCCAGCGACCACCCCCCGGGACAGGGGTCCCACATCACAGATACGCAGTATTTT.

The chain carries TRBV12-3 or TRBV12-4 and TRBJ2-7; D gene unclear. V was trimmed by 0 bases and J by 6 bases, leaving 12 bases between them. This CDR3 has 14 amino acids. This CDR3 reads CASSLAGNGSEQYF. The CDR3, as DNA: TGTGCCAGCAGTTTAGCGGGTAACGGCTCCGAGCAGTACTTC.

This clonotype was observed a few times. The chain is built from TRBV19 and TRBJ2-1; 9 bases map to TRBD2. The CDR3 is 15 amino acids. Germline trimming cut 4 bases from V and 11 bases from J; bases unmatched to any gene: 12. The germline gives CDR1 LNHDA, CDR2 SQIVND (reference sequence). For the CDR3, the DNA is TGTGCCAGTAGTAGCGAGCGGGAGGCCTCAGTCAAGCAGTTCTTC. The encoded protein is CASSSEREASVKQFF.

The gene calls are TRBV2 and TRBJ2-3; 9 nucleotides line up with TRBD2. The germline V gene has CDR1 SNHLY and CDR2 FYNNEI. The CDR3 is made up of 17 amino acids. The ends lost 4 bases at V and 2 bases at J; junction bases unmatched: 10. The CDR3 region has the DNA TGTGCCAGCAGTGGATGGGAAGCGGGAGGAACCACAGATACGCAGTATTTT. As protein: CASSGWEAGGTTDTQYF.